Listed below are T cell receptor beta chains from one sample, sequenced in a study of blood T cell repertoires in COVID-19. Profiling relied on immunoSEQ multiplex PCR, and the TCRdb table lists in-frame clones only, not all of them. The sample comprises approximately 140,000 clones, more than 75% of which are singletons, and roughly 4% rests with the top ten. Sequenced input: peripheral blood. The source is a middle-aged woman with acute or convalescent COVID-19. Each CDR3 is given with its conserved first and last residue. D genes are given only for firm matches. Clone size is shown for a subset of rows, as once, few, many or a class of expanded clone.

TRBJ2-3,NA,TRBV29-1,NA,TGCAGCCCCTTGACACGAGATACGCAGTATTTT,CSPLTRDTQYF
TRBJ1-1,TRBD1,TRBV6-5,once,TGTGCCAGCTTCGAGACAGGGATAAAAGCTTTCTTT,CASFETGIKAFF
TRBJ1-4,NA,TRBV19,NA,TGTGCCAGTAGTAGGGCCGTAACTAATGAAAAACTGTTTTTT,CASSRAVTNEKLFF
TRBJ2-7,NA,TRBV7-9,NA,TGTGCCAGCAGCTTAACAGTTTCAGCAGGGATGTACGAGCAGTACTTC,CASSLTVSAGMYEQYF
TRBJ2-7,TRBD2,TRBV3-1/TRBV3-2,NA,TGTGCCAGCAGCCCCGGGATAGCGGGACAAGAGCAGTACTTC,CASSPGIAGQEQYF
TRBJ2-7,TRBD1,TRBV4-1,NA,TGCGCCAGCAGCCAAGGGACAGGGGGCAACGACGAGCAGTACTTC,CASSQGTGGNDEQYF
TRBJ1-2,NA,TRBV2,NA,TGTGCCAGCAGTTCCTCAGGGCAGGTCTATGGCTACACCTTC,CASSSSGQVYGYTF
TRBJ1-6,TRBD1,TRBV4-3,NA,TGCGCCAGCAGCCAAGATAAAGGACAGGGGTACGGTTCACCCCTCCACTTT,CASSQDKGQGYGSPLHF
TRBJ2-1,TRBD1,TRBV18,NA,TGTGCCAGCTCACCACCCAACAGGGGGCTCATCCATGAGCAGTTCTTC,CASSPPNRGLIHEQFF
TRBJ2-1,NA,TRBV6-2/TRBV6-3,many,TGTGCCAGCAGCAACCAGGAGACAGACTACAATGAGCAGTTCTTC,CASSNQETDYNEQFF
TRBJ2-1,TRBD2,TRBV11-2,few,TGTGCCAGCAGCTCTTGGCTAGCGGGGTCAAATGAGCAGTTCTTC,CASSSWLAGSNEQFF
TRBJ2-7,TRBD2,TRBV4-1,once,TGCGCCAGCAGCCACGGGACTAGCGGGAAACTCTACGAGCAGTACTTC,CASSHGTSGKLYEQYF
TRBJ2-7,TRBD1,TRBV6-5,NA,TGTGCCAGCACCCGAACAGGGGCACTTTGGGAGCAGTACTTC,CASTRTGALWEQYF
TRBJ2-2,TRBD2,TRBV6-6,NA,TGTGCCAGCACCTTGGGACTAGTCGGCTCTAGTGAGCTGTTTTTT,CASTLGLVGSSELFF
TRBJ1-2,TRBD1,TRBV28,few,TGTGCCAGCAGTCGGCCCGGGACAGGGGACTATGGCTACACCTTC,CASSRPGTGDYGYTF